One T cell receptor (beta chain) is described in this entry. The data are from a study of cytomegalovirus exposure and HLA in healthy donors. Trimming left V 3 bases short and J 10 bases short, with 15 bases between. The CDR3 is made up of 14 amino acids. Per germline, CDR1 SGHDN and CDR2 FVKESK. The PCR was carried out with 60 Vbeta primers and 13 Jbeta primers. Produced via immunoSEQ multiplex PCR; TCRdb's table is partial and in-frame only. Of over 150,000 clones listed, around 74% are singletons. This rearrangement joins TRBV14 to TRBJ1-4; D ambiguous. The clonotype was recovered from a man aged 18 to 35 in good health and CMV-seronegative. The sequencing sample was made of PBMCs. CDR3 amino acids: CASSQTIGAGKLFF. The CDR3 DNA is TGTGCCAGCAGCCAGACAATTGGCGCTGGAAAACTGTTTTTT.